One and the same sample provided the 26 T cell receptor beta chains below, sequenced in a study of human thymus T cells. Resections obtained during corrective heart surgery supplied the thymus tissue. The repertoire was sequenced with immunoSEQ multiplex PCR; TCRdb's copy has only in-frame clones and lacks some. The sample contains under 95,000 clones, roughly 94% of which appear only once. The specimen sequenced was thymus tissue. Source of these receptors: a girl under three years old with a congenital heart defect but otherwise immunologically healthy.

The rearrangement uses TRBV6-1 and TRBJ2-5; D is possibly TRBD1 or TRBD2 (5 bases each). Trimming cost V 4 bases and J 4 bases, with 13 bases left between them. Germline V gives CDR1 MNHNS, CDR2 SASEGT. The CDR3 loop spans 14 amino acids. CDR3 sequence (DNA): TGTGCCAGCAGTGTCTCCGGGACGATAGAGACCCAGTACTTC. Translated: CASSVSGTIETQYF.

This CDR3 is CAWKGLDRAEETQYF. The DNA for the CDR3 is TGTGCCTGGAAGGGTTTGGACAGGGCGGAAGAGACCCAGTACTTC. The chain carries TRBV30 and TRBJ2-5, with 8 bases that match TRBD1. Germline V gene lookup returns CDR1 GTSNPN and CDR2 SVGIG (reference sequence). This CDR3 region has 15 residues. Unmatched junction bases numbered 10, after V lost 4 bases and J lost 3 bases.

The rearrangement joins TRBV7-7 to TRBJ2-7; D unresolved. V lost 2 bases, J lost 6 bases, and 5 bases lay in between. Germline V CDR1 and CDR2: SSHAT, FNYEAQ (reference sequence). This CDR3 region has 11 residues. Here the CDR3 DNA reads TGTGCCAGCAGCTTAAGTGCCGAGCAGTACTTC. The encoded protein is CASSLSAEQYF.

The J gene is TRBJ2-5, the V gene TRBV2; the match to TRBD2 covers 8 bases. The ends lost 7 bases at V and 4 bases at J; junction bases unmatched: 23. Germline V CDR1 and CDR2: SNHLY, FYNNEI. The CDR3 spans 19 residues. The CDR3 DNA follows: TGTGCCAGCACCCGATGGGCCACACGCCGGGGGGGGCACGGAGAGACCCAGTACTTC. Translation gives CASTRWATRRGGHGETQYF.

The chain has TRBV28 and TRBJ1-3; a weak D match, TRBD1 (5 bases). Per germline, CDR1 MDHEN and CDR2 SYDVKM. Trimming removed 6 bases from V and 0 bases from J, with 18 bases in between. The CDR3 spans 17 residues. The CDR3 here is CASSGAGSPFSGNTIYF. In nucleotides, the CDR3 is TGTGCCAGCAGCGGGGCAGGGAGCCCTTTCTCTGGAAACACCATATATTTT.

The rearrangement uses TRBV28 and TRBJ1-3; 7 bases map to TRBD1. The CDR3 runs 17 residues. Germline assignment: CDR1 MDHEN and CDR2 SYDVKM. The ends lost 7 bases at V and 9 bases at J; junction bases unmatched: 21. The CDR3 here is CASMGSGTAPATGTIYF. In DNA form, the CDR3 reads TGTGCCAGCATGGGGTCTGGGACAGCACCTGCGACAGGCACCATATATTTT.

The gene calls are TRBV2 and TRBJ2-7, with TRBD1 matching over 8 bases. Germline V gene data show CDR1 as SNHLY and CDR2 as FYNNEI. The CDR3 contains 14 residues. V was clipped by 8 bases and J by 7 bases; unmatched bases: 13. CDR3 nucleotides: TGTGCCAGCGTACTCCGGGACAGGTCTCTTGAGCAGTACTTC. Encoded protein: CASVLRDRSLEQYF.

A word on this clone: An end of the junction differs from the germline gene, which may be a read error. This chain links TRBV19 with TRBJ2-3; TRBD2 aligns across 7 bases. CDR1 is LNHDA and CDR2 is SQIVND in the germline V gene (reference sequence). This CDR3 region has 15 residues. The CDR3, as DNA: TGTGCCAGTAATATAACTCGGGGGGGCACAGATACGCAGTATTTT. Encoded protein: CASNITRGGTDTQYF.

This chain joins TRBV27 and TRBJ2-1; no clear D gene. Germline CDR1 MNHEY, CDR2 SMNVEV (reference sequence). This CDR3 contains 14 residues. V was trimmed by 7 bases and J by 3 bases, leaving 13 bases between them. The CDR3 spells CASTRTSSYNEQFF. The CDR3 nucleotides read TGTGCCAGCACCAGGACCTCTAGCTACAATGAGCAGTTCTTC.

The chain has TRBV11-2 and TRBJ2-3, with TRBD2 as a possible D gene (6 bases). The CDR3 is made up of 17 amino acids. Germline CDR1 and CDR2: SGHAT and FQNNGV. With 4 bases removed from V and 6 bases from J, the gap between germline ends came to 23 bases. CDR3 sequence (DNA): TGTGCCAGCAGCTACCCCTCCGTGGCGGGGATTCCCGATACGCAGTATTTT. As protein: CASSYPSVAGIPDTQYF.

The chain couples TRBV15 to TRBJ2-7; a possible D gene is TRBD2 (5 bases). Germline V gene lookup returns CDR1 LNHNV and CDR2 YYDKDF (reference sequence). V gave up 1 base and J gave up 3 bases, with 16 bases separating them. This CDR3 is 16 amino acids long. As DNA, the CDR3 is TGTGCCACCAGCAGAGGGGTTTCCCTTGACTACTACGAGCAGTACTTC. Protein sequence: CATSRGVSLDYYEQYF.

V is TRBV14 and J is TRBJ2-1; D ambiguous. Trimming stripped 0 bases from V and 0 bases from J, with 12 bases between. The CDR3 has 17 residues. Germline CDR1 SGHDN, CDR2 FVKESK. CDR3 protein: CASSQDPGGSSYNEQFF. In nucleotides, the CDR3 is TGTGCCAGCAGCCAAGATCCTGGCGGAAGCTCCTACAATGAGCAGTTCTTC.

The chain is built from TRBV6-5 and TRBJ1-6; D gene uncertain. Trimming took 2 bases from V and 7 from J, leaving 9 bases between them. Germline V gives CDR1 MNHEY, CDR2 SVGAGI. This CDR3 comprises 14 residues. CDR3 bases: TGTGCCAGCAGTTACAACAGAAGCAATTCACCCCTCCACTTT. This translates into CASSYNRSNSPLHF.

CDR3 nucleotides: TGTGCCAGCAGCTTGGGTCAGGGAGACCCTCGATCCTACGAGCAGTACTTC. It encodes CASSLGQGDPRSYEQYF. The chain is built from TRBV5-6 and TRBJ2-5; D may be TRBD1 or TRBD2 (5 bases each). The end of the DNA is better explained by TRBJ2-7, so the J call may be wrong. CDR3 size: 17 residues. Germline CDR1 and CDR2: SGHDT and YYEEEE.

The CDR3 bases are TGTGCCAGCAGCTTAGGGCTAGCGGGAAAGACCCAGTACTTC. Amino acid sequence: CASSLGLAGKTQYF. The chain recombines TRBV11-2 with TRBJ2-5; the match to TRBD2 covers 9 bases. J lost 6 bases, V lost 1 base, and 3 bases had no gene match. This CDR3 region has 14 residues. Germline lookup yields CDR1 SGHAT and CDR2 FQNNGV.

J is TRBJ1-6 and V is TRBV25-1; no clear D gene. Germline V gene lookup returns CDR1 MGHDK and CDR2 SYGVNS. This CDR3 contains 16 residues. Trimming removed 8 bases at V and 5 bases at J, with 19 bases between. The CDR3 DNA reads as TGTGCCAGCTCCCCCTCGGACGCGCCTAATAATTCACCCCTCCACTTT. Protein sequence: CASSPSDAPNNSPLHF. The full variable domain, with the rest looked up from reference TRBV25-1 and TRBJ1-6, is EADIYQTPRYLVIGTGKKITLECSQTMGHDKMYWYQQDPGMELHLIHYSYGVNSTEKGDLSSESTVSRIRTEHFPLTLESARPSHTSQYLCASSPSDAPNNSPLHFGNGTRLTVT.

This sequence joins TRBV6-1 and TRBJ2-7; D not certain. With 4 bases removed from V and 4 bases from J, the gap between germline ends came to 14 bases. The CDR3 sequence is 14 residues long. CDR1 and CDR2 (germline): MNHNS, SASEGT. The CDR3 loop is CASSVSSPSYEQYF. CDR3 DNA sequence: TGTGCCAGCAGTGTATCCTCCCCCTCGTACGAGCAGTACTTC.

The chain couples TRBV28 to TRBJ2-7; the match to TRBD1 covers 7 bases. The CDR3 extends over 14 amino acids. The V gene end was trimmed by 3 bases and the J gene end by 3 bases; junction bases not matched to a gene: 5. In germline, CDR1 is MDHEN, CDR2 SYDVKM. Written as DNA, the CDR3 is TGTGCCAGCAGTTTTCTCTCAGGGGGCTACGAGCAGTACTTC. It specifies CASSFLSGGYEQYF. Full variable domain (outside the CDR3, taken from reference TRBV28 and TRBJ2-7): DVKVTQSSRYLVKRTGEKVFLECVQDMDHENMFWYRQDPGLGLRLIYFSYDVKMKEKGDIPEGYSVSREKKERFSLILESASTNQTSMYLCASSFLSGGYEQYFGPGTRLTVT.

The chain joins TRBV11-2 to TRBJ1-4; D perhaps matches TRBD1 (6 bases). Trimming shortened V by 6 bases and J by 3 bases, and 14 bases separated the two germline ends. Germline V CDR1 and CDR2: SGHAT, FQNNGV. CDR3 length: 15 amino acids. The CDR3 region has the DNA TGTGCCAGCAGTTCTAGGGGGGCGGCTAATGAAAAACTGTTTTTT. Amino acid sequence: CASSSRGAANEKLFF.

The chain joins TRBV2 to TRBJ2-1; TRBD2 agrees at 9 bases. The trim removed 2 bases at V and 1 base at J, leaving 6 bases unmatched. Germline CDR1 is SNHLY and CDR2 is FYNNEI. The CDR3 is 17 residues long. The CDR3 sequence is CASSEQASGESYNEQFF. DNA for the CDR3: TGTGCCAGCAGTGAACAGGCTAGCGGGGAGTCCTACAATGAGCAGTTCTTC. Using reference TRBV2 and TRBJ2-1 for the parts outside the CDR3, the full variable domain is EPEVTQTPSHQVTQMGQEVILRCVPISNHLYFYWYRQILGQKVEFLVSFYNNEISEKSEIFDDQFSVERPDGSNFTLKIRSTKLEDSAMYFCASSEQASGESYNEQFFGPGTRLTVL.

This chain's CDR3 is CASPPPGTEGYEQYF. DNA of the CDR3: TGTGCCAGTCCCCCCCCCGGGACAGAAGGATACGAGCAGTACTTC. The chain is built from TRBV2 and TRBJ2-7; 7 nucleotides line up with TRBD1. The CDR3 covers 15 residues. The trim removed 9 bases at V and 4 bases at J, leaving 15 bases unmatched. The germline V gene encodes CDR1 SNHLY and CDR2 FYNNEI.

The chain combines TRBV7-9 with TRBJ2-7; weak D call: TRBD1 (6 bases). In germline, CDR1 is SEHNR, CDR2 FQNEAQ (reference sequence). CDR3 length equals 14 residues. V was clipped by 2 bases and J by 3 bases, with 11 bases between them. This CDR3 reads CASSLPDRVYEQYF. For the CDR3, the DNA is TGTGCCAGCAGCTTACCGGACAGAGTCTACGAGCAGTACTTC.

The genes are TRBV7-8 and TRBJ2-1, with TRBD2 as a possible D gene (6 bases). This CDR3 has 16 residues. Germline CDR1 SGHVS, CDR2 FQNEAQ. V lost 1 base, J lost 3 bases, and 13 bases lay in between. CDR3 in amino acids: CASSLGWAGGYNEQFF. DNA of the CDR3: TGTGCCAGCAGCTTAGGTTGGGCCGGGGGCTACAATGAGCAGTTCTTC. Full variable domain (remainder filled in from reference TRBV7-8 and TRBJ2-1): GAGVSQSPRYKVAKRGQDVALRCDPISGHVSLFWYQQALGQGPEFLTYFQNEAQLDKSGLPSDRFFAERPEGSVSTLKIQRTQQEDSAVYLCASSLGWAGGYNEQFFGPGTRLTVL.

The J gene is TRBJ2-7, the V gene TRBV18; 8 bases map to TRBD1. The CDR3 covers 15 residues. Germline V gene lookup returns CDR1 KGHSH and CDR2 LQKENI. V lost 4 bases and J lost 2; bases outside the gene matches: 7. In nucleotides, the CDR3 is TGTGCCAGCTCACTCCGGGACAGGACCGCCTACGAGCAGTACTTC. Its protein product is CASSLRDRTAYEQYF.

The chain recombines TRBV4-3 with TRBJ2-3, with 12 bases that match TRBD2. V dropped 1 base and J dropped 1; count of bases not matched to a gene: 9. This CDR3 region has 19 residues. Germline-derived CDR1 and CDR2 are LGHNA and YSLEER. The chain's CDR3 is CASSQGRLAGVGCTDTQYF. CDR3 nucleotides: TGCGCCAGCAGCCAAGGAAGACTAGCGGGAGTGGGGTGCACAGATACGCAGTATTTT.

This chain connects TRBV28 to TRBJ2-7; D not resolved. Germline CDR1 and CDR2: MDHEN and SYDVKM. The CDR3 extends over 12 amino acids. The DNA of the CDR3 is TGTGCTATAGGGCCTAGATACTACGAGCAGTACTTC. This codes for CAIGPRYYEQYF.